This entry is about one T cell receptor (beta chain). The data derive from a study of shared clonotypes between healthy human individuals. Data came from immunoSEQ multiplex PCR; TCRdb stores just in-frame clones and leaves some out. The table records about 2 million clones, about 95% of them present only once. The CDR3 runs 13 residues. With 1 base removed from V and 4 bases from J, the gap between germline ends came to 8 bases. Germline assignment: CDR1 SGHVS and CDR2 FQNEAQ. CD8 cells regarded as naive lacked CD45RO, were positively chosen for CCR7, and omitted terminally differentiated effector memory CD45RA+ cells.

This TCR came from a man aged 18-30 years in good health. Material for sequencing was naive CD8+ T cells sorted from blood. The chain uses TRBV7-8 and TRBJ2-7; D remains ambiguous. The CDR3 region is CASSLGAMYEQYF. As DNA, the CDR3 is TGTGCCAGCAGCTTAGGGGCTATGTACGAGCAGTACTTC.